This T cell receptor beta chain was captured by sequencing in a study of cytomegalovirus exposure and HLA in healthy donors. The study ran its PCR with 60 Vbeta and 13 Jbeta primers. This table comes from immunoSEQ multiplex PCR, and its TCRdb copy is limited to in-frame clones, with some not included. The profile shows fewer than 90,000 clones, 76% of them singletons. The CDR3 spans 14 residues. Germline trimming cut 6 bases from V and 5 bases from J; bases unmatched to any gene: 3. Germline loops: CDR1 SGDLS, CDR2 YYNGEE. General study findings and limits: In an earlier analysis, most TCR beta V segments were productive about 87% or about 30% of the time.

Remarks on this clone: Its specificity is not known.

The chain links TRBV9 to TRBJ2-1; 12 bases map to TRBD2. This receptor was taken from a male donor in good health and CMV-seronegative. Source material: PBMCs. The CDR3 nucleotides are TGTGCCAGCACCCGACTAGCGGGAGACAATGAGCAGTTCTTC. This encodes CASTRLAGDNEQFF.